This T cell receptor beta chain was retrieved from a study of shared clonotypes between healthy human individuals. As processed by the authors: Filtering differed because ImmunoSEQ produced junction-only sequences that carried no quality scores. Method: immunoSEQ multiplex PCR; TCRdb's copy keeps in-frame clones and lacks some. D and trimming were read from the DNA, whereas the V and J calls and clone size are those reported in that table. Of 1.5 million to 1.9 million clones detected, 95% to 99% appear once; the ten largest clones hold about 0.4%. Splitting of CD4+ cells produced CD45RA+ naive and CD45RA-negative memory subsets. Regarding the study as a whole: Four donors had roughly 5% of their naive CD4 clonotypes in common. In general, naive subsets displayed greater estimated richness than memory subsets did.

V was trimmed by 3 bases and J by 4 bases, leaving 8 bases between them. The germline V gene has CDR1 SGHRS and CDR2 YFSETQ. This CDR3 has 13 residues. A note on this clone: Its antigen is as yet unknown. The sample contains more than one DNA sequence encoding this CDR3.

The specimen sequenced was naive CD4+ T cells sorted from blood. Subset noted: CD45RA+ positively selected. The chain uses TRBV5-1 and TRBJ2-1; no firm D call. This TCR came from a man aged 25-45 years in good health. The CDR3 reads CASSSGSYNEQFF. In nucleotides, the CDR3 is TGCGCCAGCAGCTCCGGATCATACAATGAGCAGTTCTTC.